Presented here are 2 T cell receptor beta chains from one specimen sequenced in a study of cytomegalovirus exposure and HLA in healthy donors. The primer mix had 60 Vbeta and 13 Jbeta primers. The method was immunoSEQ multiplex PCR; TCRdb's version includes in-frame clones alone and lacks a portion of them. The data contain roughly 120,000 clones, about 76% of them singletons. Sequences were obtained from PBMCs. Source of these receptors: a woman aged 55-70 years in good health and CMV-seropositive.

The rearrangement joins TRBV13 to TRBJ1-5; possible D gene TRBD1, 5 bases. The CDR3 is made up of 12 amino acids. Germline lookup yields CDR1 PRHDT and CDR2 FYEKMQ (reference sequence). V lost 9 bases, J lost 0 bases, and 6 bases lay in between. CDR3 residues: CARQDSNQPQHF. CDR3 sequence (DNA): TGTGCCAGACAGGATAGCAATCAGCCCCAGCATTTT. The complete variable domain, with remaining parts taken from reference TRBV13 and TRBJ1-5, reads AAGVIQSPRHLIKEKRETATLKCYPIPRHDTVYWYQQGPGQDPQFLISFYEKMQSDKGSIPDRFSAQQFSDYHSELNMSSLELGDSALYFCARQDSNQPQHFGDGTRLSIL.

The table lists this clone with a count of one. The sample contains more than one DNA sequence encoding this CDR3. The CDR3 reads CASRPGGTTAYNSPLHF. CDR3 coding DNA: TGTGCCAGCAGGCCCGGGGGGACCACTGCCTATAATTCACCCCTCCACTTT. The chain has TRBV2 and TRBJ1-6, with a weak D call TRBD1 (5 bases). The length of the CDR3 is 17 residues. The germline V gene encodes CDR1 SNHLY and CDR2 FYNNEI. V dropped 6 bases and J dropped 2 bases, with 17 bases sitting between them.